Shown below are 2 T cell receptor beta chains from a single sample sequenced in a study of T cell responses to AZD1222 COVID-19 vaccine. Profiled with immunoSEQ multiplex PCR; TCRdb holds only in-frame clones, not every one. Of about 130,000 clones listed, around 90% are singletons. Sample: peripheral blood, taken on day 0 of AZD1222 vaccination. The receptors here all came from an adult in good health.

The CDR3 loop is CASSLGGGVNEQFF. CDR3 DNA sequence: TGCGCCAGCAGCTTGGGAGGGGGTGTCAATGAGCAGTTCTTC. The V call is TRBV5-1, the J call TRBJ2-1, with D possibly TRBD1 on 6 matching bases. The CDR3 extends over 14 amino acids. Deletions cut 0 bases from V and 6 bases from J, with 10 bases between. In germline, CDR1 is SGHRS, CDR2 YFSETQ.

The chain joins TRBV27 to TRBJ2-7; tentative D call: TRBD2 (5 bases). Germline CDR1 reads MNHEY; CDR2 reads SMNVEV (reference sequence). The CDR3 length is 15 residues. V lost 6 bases and J lost 2, with 17 bases in between. CDR3 protein: CASRPDYPTPYEQYF. Written as DNA, the CDR3 is TGTGCCAGCAGACCAGACTACCCAACCCCCTACGAGCAGTACTTC.